The source of this T cell receptor beta chain is a study of T cells in Graves' hyperthyroidism and ophthalmopathy. Pregnant or lactating patients were excluded, as were those with uncontrolled infection or other autoimmune disease. Based on clinical symptoms, serum thyroxine and TRAb, thyroid ultrasound and orbital computed tomography, diagnoses were reached. Germline-derived CDR1 and CDR2 are LNHDA and SQIVND (reference sequence). V gave up 10 bases and J gave up 5 bases; unmatched junction bases: 10. CDR3 length: 14 residues. Concerning this clonotype itself: What it binds is unknown.

Study results and caveats: Most clonotypes expanded in the thyroid (above 0.001) were also present in blood. Ophthalmopathy, as predicted by the model, came a median about seven months after the prediction.

The investigators amplified TCR beta CDR3 regions from RNA transcripts. HTBI primers were the set used in a first-round RT-PCR of the TCR CDR3. MiXCR, run by TCRdb on the multiplex PCR reads, gives a single entry per CDR3 protein. Of over 500,000 distinct CDR3 sequences in the sample, 35% to 50% are singletons; the top ten hold about 45%. The chain has TRBV19 and TRBJ1-1, with TRBD1 matching over 10 bases. Sequenced input: peripheral blood or thyroid tissue (not recorded which). The sequence came from an adult woman with Graves' disease, either hyperthyroidism or ophthalmopathy (not recorded which). CDR3 DNA sequence: TGTGCCACCCGACAGGGGGCCAGGAGGACTGAAGCTTTCTTT. Protein product: CATRQGARRTEAFF.